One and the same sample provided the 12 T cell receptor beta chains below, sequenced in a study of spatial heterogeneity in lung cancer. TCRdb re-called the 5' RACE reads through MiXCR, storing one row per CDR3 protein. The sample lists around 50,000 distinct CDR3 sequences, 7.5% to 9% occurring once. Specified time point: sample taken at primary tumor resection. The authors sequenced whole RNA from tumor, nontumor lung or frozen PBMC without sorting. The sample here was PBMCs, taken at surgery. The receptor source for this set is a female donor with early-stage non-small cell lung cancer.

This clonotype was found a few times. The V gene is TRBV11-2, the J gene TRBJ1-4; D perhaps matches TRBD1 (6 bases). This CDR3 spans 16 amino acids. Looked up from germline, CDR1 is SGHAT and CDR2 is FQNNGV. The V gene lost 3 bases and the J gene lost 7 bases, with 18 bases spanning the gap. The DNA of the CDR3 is TGTGCCAGCAGCTTGGGACCGAGGACAGAGGGTGAAAAACTGTTTTTT. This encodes CASSLGPRTEGEKLFF.

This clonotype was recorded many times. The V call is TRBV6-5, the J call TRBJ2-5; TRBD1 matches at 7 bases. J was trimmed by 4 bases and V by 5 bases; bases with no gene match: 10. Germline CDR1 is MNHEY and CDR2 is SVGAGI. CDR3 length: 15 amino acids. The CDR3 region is CASSLTRQGPETQYF. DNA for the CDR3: TGTGCCAGCAGTCTGACTCGACAGGGCCCAGAGACCCAGTACTTC.

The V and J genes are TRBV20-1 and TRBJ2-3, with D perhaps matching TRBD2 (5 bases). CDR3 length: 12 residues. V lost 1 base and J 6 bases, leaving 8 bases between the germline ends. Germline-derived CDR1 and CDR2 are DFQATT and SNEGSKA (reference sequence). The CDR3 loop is CSARAGWDTQYF. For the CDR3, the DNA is TGCAGTGCTAGAGCGGGGTGGGATACGCAGTATTTT.

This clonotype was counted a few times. The CDR3 DNA sequence: TGTGCCAGCAGTGACAGCTACAATGAGCAGTTCTTC. The encoded protein is CASSDSYNEQFF. The chain has TRBV6-2 or TRBV6-3 and TRBJ2-1, with a possible D match to TRBD1 (5 bases). The CDR3 spans 12 residues. Germline lookup yields CDR1 MNHEY and CDR2 SVGEGT. Between the trimmed V and J ends, which lost 5 bases and 3 bases, there was a span of 5 bases.

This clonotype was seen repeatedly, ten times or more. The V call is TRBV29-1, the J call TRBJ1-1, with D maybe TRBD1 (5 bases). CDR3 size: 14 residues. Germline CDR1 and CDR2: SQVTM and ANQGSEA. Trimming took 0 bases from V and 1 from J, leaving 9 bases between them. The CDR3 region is CSVEDPGRNTEAFF. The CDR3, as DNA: TGCAGCGTTGAAGACCCGGGGCGGAACACTGAAGCTTTCTTT.

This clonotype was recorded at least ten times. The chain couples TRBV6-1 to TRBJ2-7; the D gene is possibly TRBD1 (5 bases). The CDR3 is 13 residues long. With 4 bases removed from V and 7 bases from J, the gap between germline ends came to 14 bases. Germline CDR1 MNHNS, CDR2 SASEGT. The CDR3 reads CASSATGLGEQYF. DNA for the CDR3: TGTGCCAGCAGTGCCACAGGCTTGGGGGAGCAGTACTTC.

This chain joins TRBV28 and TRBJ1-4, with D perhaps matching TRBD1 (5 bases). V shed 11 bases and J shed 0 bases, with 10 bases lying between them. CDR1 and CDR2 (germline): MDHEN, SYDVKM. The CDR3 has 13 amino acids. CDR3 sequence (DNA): TGTGCCGGTCAGACAGCAACTAATGAAAAACTGTTTTTT. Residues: CAGQTATNEKLFF.

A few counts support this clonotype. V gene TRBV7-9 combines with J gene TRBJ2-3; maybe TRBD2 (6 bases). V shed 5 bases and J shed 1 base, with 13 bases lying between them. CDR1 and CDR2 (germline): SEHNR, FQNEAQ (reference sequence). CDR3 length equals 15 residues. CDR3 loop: CASSTRGTRTDTQYF. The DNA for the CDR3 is TGTGCCAGCAGCACACGGGGGACGCGCACAGATACGCAGTATTTT.

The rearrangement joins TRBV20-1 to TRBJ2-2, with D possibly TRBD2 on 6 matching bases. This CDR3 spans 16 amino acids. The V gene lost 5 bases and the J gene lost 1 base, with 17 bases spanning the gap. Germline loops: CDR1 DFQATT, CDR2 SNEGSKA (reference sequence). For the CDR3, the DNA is TGCAGTGCTCAAGGAGTTAGGCGGGGGAACACCGGGGAGCTGTTTTTT. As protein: CSAQGVRRGNTGELFF.

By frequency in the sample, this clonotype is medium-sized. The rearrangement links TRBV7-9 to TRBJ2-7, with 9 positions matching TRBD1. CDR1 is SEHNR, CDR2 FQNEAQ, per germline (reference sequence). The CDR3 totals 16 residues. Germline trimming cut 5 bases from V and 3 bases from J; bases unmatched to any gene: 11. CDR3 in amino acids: CASSEPGTGLVYEQYF. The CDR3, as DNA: TGTGCCAGCAGCGAGCCCGGGACAGGGTTAGTCTACGAGCAGTACTTC.

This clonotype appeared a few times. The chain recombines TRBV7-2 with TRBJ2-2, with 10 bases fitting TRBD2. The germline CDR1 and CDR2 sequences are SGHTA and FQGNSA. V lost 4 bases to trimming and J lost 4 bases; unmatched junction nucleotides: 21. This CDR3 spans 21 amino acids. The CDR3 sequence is CASSSSQKALAGGRGTGELFF. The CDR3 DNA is TGTGCCAGCAGCTCTTCACAGAAGGCGTTAGCGGGGGGCCGTGGCACCGGGGAGCTGTTTTTT.

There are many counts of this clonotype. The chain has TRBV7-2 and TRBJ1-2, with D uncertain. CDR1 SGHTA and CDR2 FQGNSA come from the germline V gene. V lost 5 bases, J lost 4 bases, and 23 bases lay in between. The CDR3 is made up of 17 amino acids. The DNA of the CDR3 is TGTGCCAGCAGCCCCCCCCCGGGATCCGGCGAGGCCTATGGCTACACCTTC. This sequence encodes CASSPPPGSGEAYGYTF. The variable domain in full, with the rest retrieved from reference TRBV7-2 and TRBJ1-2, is GAGVSQSPSNKVTEKGKDVELRCDPISGHTALYWYRQSLGQGLEFLIYFQGNSAPDKSGLPSDRFSAERTGGSVSTLTIQRTQQEDSAVYLCASSPPPGSGEAYGYTFGSGTRLTVV.